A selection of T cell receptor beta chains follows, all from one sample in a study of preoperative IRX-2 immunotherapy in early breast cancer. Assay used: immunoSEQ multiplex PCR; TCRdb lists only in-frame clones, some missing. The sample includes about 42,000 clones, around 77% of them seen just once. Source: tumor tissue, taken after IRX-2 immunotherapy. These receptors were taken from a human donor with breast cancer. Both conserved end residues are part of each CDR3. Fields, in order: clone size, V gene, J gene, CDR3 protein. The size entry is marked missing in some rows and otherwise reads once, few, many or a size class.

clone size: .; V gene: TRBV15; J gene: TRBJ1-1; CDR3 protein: CATSAGNRENTEAFF
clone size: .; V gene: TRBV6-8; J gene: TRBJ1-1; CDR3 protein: CASSVRGSSEAFF
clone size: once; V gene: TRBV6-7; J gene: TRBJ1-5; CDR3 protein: CASSYVHGCNQPQHF
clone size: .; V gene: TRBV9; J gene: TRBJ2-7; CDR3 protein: CASSELAGGEQYF
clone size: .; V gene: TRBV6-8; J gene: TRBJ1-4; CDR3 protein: CASRRTGGAGAEKLFF
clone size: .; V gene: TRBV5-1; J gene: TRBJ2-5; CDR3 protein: CASSLAAGEQETQYF
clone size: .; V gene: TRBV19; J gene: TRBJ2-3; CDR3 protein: CASSPSGRESDTQYF
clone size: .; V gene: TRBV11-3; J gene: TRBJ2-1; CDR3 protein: CASSLDSSYNEQFF
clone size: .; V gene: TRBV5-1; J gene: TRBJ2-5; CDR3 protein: CASSGWTSIGQETQYF
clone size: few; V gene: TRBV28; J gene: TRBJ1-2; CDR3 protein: CASSLPNYGYTF
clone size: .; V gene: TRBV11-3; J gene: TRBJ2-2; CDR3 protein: CASSQGSSRVYSGELFF
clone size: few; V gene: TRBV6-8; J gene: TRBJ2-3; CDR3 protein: CASSGQGPDTQYF
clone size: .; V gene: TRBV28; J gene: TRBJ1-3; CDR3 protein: CASIPVVGGNTIYF
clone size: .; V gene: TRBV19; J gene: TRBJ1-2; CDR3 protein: CASSLQVNYGYTF
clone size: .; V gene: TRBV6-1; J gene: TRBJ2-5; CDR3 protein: CASSEGGGPLWTQYF
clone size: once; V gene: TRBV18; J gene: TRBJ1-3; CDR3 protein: CASSPARASGNTIYF
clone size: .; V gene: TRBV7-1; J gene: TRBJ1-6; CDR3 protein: CASSAGLPNSPLHF
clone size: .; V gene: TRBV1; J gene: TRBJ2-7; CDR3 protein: CASTQAYGGRFNEQYF